Shown below are 32 T cell receptor beta chains from a single sample sequenced in a study of OX40 agonist ivuxolimab in advanced cancers. This table comes from immunoSEQ multiplex PCR, and its TCRdb copy is limited to in-frame clones, with some not included. The top ten hold 3.5% to 4% of the sample, which has approximately 100,000 clones, around 82% seen once. The source material was CD4+ or CD8+ T cells sorted from blood, sampled in a trial of the OX40 agonist ivuxolimab. The receptor source for this set is an adult with an advanced solid tumor such as melanoma, head and neck, liver or kidney cancer.

The chain couples TRBV5-4 to TRBJ2-3; the D gene is possibly TRBD2 (7 bases). The germline V and J ends were trimmed by 4 bases and 4 bases, with 16 bases remaining between them. This CDR3 spans 15 amino acids. Germline loops: CDR1 SGHNT, CDR2 YYREEE (reference sequence). The CDR3 bases are TGTGCCAGCAGCAACCGGCAGGGGAGGGCAGATACGCAGTATTTT. Its protein is CASSNRQGRADTQYF.

V usage is TRBV18 and J usage is TRBJ2-3; no clear D. This CDR3 is built from 13 residues. The V end lost 5 bases, the J end lost 2 bases, and 8 bases lay between the germline ends. Germline CDR1 and CDR2: KGHSH and LQKENI. Here the CDR3 reads CASSIGNTDTQYF. CDR3 bases: TGTGCCAGCTCAATTGGGAACACAGATACGCAGTATTTT.

The chain recombines TRBV28 with TRBJ2-6, with D possibly being TRBD1 (7 bases). Germline V gene data show CDR1 as MDHEN and CDR2 as SYDVKM. Trimming left V 7 bases short and J 2 bases short, with 18 bases between. The CDR3 is 17 amino acids. In DNA, the CDR3 is TGTGCCAGCACACGAGGGGGCGGGGTTGCTGGGGCCAACGTCCTGACTTTC. Residues: CASTRGGGVAGANVLTF.

The chain joins TRBV4-1 to TRBJ2-1, with D possibly TRBD2 on 5 matching bases. Per the germline V gene, CDR1 is MGHRA and CDR2 is YSYEKL. V was clipped by 3 bases and J by 6 bases, with 24 bases between them. The CDR3 loop spans 18 amino acids. CDR3 in DNA: TGCGCCAGCAGCCAGGACTCCGCGGGCTTCCCACTCGGCAATGAGCAGTTCTTC. This translates into CASSQDSAGFPLGNEQFF.

This chain links TRBV10-3 with TRBJ1-4; a possible D gene is TRBD1 (5 bases). Germline V CDR1 and CDR2: ENHRY, SYGVKD. The CDR3 extends over 15 amino acids. V was trimmed by 10 bases and J by 0 bases, leaving 15 bases between them. CDR3 region: CATRGGPPTNEKLFF. CDR3 in DNA: TGTGCCACCCGGGGGGGACCCCCAACTAATGAAAAACTGTTTTTT.

The genes are TRBV7-2 and TRBJ2-5; no reliable D call. The germline V and J ends were trimmed by 0 bases and 3 bases, with 8 bases remaining between them. The CDR3 sequence is 14 residues long. The germline V gene encodes CDR1 SGHTA and CDR2 FQGNSA. The CDR3 is CASSLASAEETQYF. CDR3 coding DNA: TGTGCCAGCAGCTTAGCGTCCGCGGAAGAGACCCAGTACTTC.

The rearrangement uses TRBV2 and TRBJ2-1, with no clear D. The V end was cut by 7 bases, the J end by 2 bases, with 12 bases between. This CDR3 is built from 14 residues. Germline CDR1 SNHLY, CDR2 FYNNEI. The DNA for the CDR3 is TGTGCCAGCAAGCGCGAGATCGCCTACAATGAGCAGTTCTTC. It encodes CASKREIAYNEQFF.

Comment on this clone: The sample holds other DNA sequences that translate to the same CDR3. The chain has TRBV14 and TRBJ2-7; 9 bases fit TRBD1. With 1 base clipped from V and 6 bases from J, the junction kept 1 base outside the gene matches. The CDR3 extends over 13 amino acids. In germline, CDR1 is SGHDN, CDR2 FVKESK. The CDR3 DNA reads as TGTGCCAGCAGCCAAGGGACAGGGGCCGAGCAGTACTTC. Residues: CASSQGTGAEQYF.

V gene TRBV27 combines with J gene TRBJ2-4, with 9 positions matching TRBD1. Germline CDR1 reads MNHEY; CDR2 reads SMNVEV (reference sequence). V dropped 4 bases and J dropped 5; count of bases not matched to a gene: 3. The CDR3 has 14 amino acids. Written as DNA, the CDR3 is TGTGCCAGCAGTTCTACAGGGGGCCAAAACATTCAGTACTTC. Encoded protein: CASSSTGGQNIQYF.

The genes are TRBV19 and TRBJ2-2; 9 positions agree with TRBD1. Trimming took 6 bases from V and 6 from J; bases not matched to a gene: 14. Germline-derived CDR1 and CDR2 are LNHDA and SQIVND (reference sequence). CDR3 size: 17 residues. The CDR3 sequence is CASRTLVGQGYAGELFF. The CDR3 nucleotides read TGTGCCAGTAGGACCTTGGTGGGACAGGGTTACGCCGGGGAGCTGTTTTTT.

The chain combines TRBV15 with TRBJ2-1; 8 nucleotides line up with TRBD2. Looked up from germline, CDR1 is LNHNV and CDR2 is YYDKDF (reference sequence). The CDR3 extends over 17 amino acids. With V trimmed by 0 bases and J by 8 bases, 12 bases remained unmatched. CDR3 bases: TGTGCCACCAGCAGAGATCTCGGAAGCGGGAGTACCGATGAGCAGTTCTTC. It translates to CATSRDLGSGSTDEQFF. Variable domain in full (rest from reference TRBV15 and TRBJ2-1): DAMVIQNPRYQVTQFGKPVTLSCSQTLNHNVMYWYQQKSSQAPKLLFHYYDKDFNNEADTPDNFQSRRPNTSFCFLDIRSPGLGDTAMYLCATSRDLGSGSTDEQFFGPGTRLTVL.

This rearrangement joins TRBV18 to TRBJ2-3; D unclear. CDR1 is KGHSH and CDR2 is LQKENI in the germline V gene. The CDR3 is 13 residues long. The V and J ends lost 4 bases and 4 bases respectively, with 9 bases between them. Here the CDR3 reads CASSLGTSDTQYF. DNA for the CDR3: TGTGCCAGCTCACTTGGCACATCAGATACGCAGTATTTT. The full variable domain, with the rest looked up from reference TRBV18 and TRBJ2-3, is NAGVMQNPRHLVRRRGQEARLRCSPMKGHSHVYWYRQLPEEGLKFMVYLQKENIIDESGMPKERFSAEFPKEGPSILRIQQVVRGDSAAYFCASSLGTSDTQYFGPGTRLTVL.

V and J are TRBV4-1 and TRBJ2-5; D is undetermined. The end of the DNA is better explained by TRBJ2-7, so the J call may be wrong. CDR1 is MGHRA and CDR2 is YSYEKL in the germline V gene. This CDR3 has 13 residues. This CDR3 is CASSGVGSYEQYF. For the CDR3, the DNA is TGCGCCAGCAGCGGGGTGGGTTCCTACGAGCAGTACTTC.

J is TRBJ2-1 and V is TRBV27; D ambiguous. The germline gives CDR1 MNHEY, CDR2 SMNVEV (reference sequence). Trimming cost V 5 bases and J 5 bases, with 4 bases left between them. This CDR3 region has 11 residues. CDR3: CASSQNNEQFF. The CDR3 DNA follows: TGTGCCAGCAGTCAGAACAATGAGCAGTTCTTC.

This clone showed up just a few times. CDR3 DNA sequence: TGTGCCAGCAGCCAAGATTTTCCGACCGGGGGAGAGACCCAGTACTTC. Its protein is CASSQDFPTGGETQYF. The gene calls are TRBV4-2 and TRBJ2-5, with D perhaps TRBD2 (6 bases). The V end was cut by 0 bases, the J end by 4 bases, with 15 bases between. Germline CDR1 reads LGHNA; CDR2 reads YNFKEQ. The CDR3 runs 16 residues.

The rearrangement links TRBV11-2 to TRBJ2-4; TRBD2 matches at 7 bases. Germline V gives CDR1 SGHAT, CDR2 FQNNGV. The CDR3 loop spans 16 amino acids. Germline trimming cut 3 bases from V and 2 bases from J; bases unmatched to any gene: 7. The CDR3 coding sequence is TGTGCCAGCAGCTTCCGCGGGAGTGGGTCCAAAAACATTCAGTACTTC. Residues: CASSFRGSGSKNIQYF. Variable domain in full (rest from reference TRBV11-2 and TRBJ2-4): EAGVAQSPRYKIIEKRQSVAFWCNPISGHATLYWYQQILGQGPKLLIQFQNNGVVDDSQLPKDRFSAERLKGVDSTLKIQPAKLEDSAVYLCASSFRGSGSKNIQYFGAGTRLSVL.

The chain employs TRBV9 and TRBJ2-1; D is possibly TRBD2 (5 bases). V dropped 4 bases and J dropped 10 bases, with 12 bases sitting between them. CDR3 length: 12 amino acids. The germline V gene encodes CDR1 SGDLS and CDR2 YYNGEE. The CDR3 nucleotides read TGTGCCAGCAGCCCCGATCCGGGGGAGCAGTTCTTC. Protein: CASSPDPGEQFF. The full variable domain, its missing parts supplied by reference TRBV9 and TRBJ2-1, is DSGVTQTPKHLITATGQRVTLRCSPRSGDLSVYWYQQSLDQGLQFLIQYYNGEERAKGNILERFSAQQFPDLHSELNLSSLELGDSALYFCASSPDPGEQFFGPGTRLTVL.

This sequence joins TRBV5-3 and TRBJ1-3; 7 bases fit TRBD1. TRBV5-3 is sorted into the ORF group, with uncertain function. J gave up 4 bases and V 4 bases, and 17 bases lay outside the gene matches. This CDR3 is 18 amino acids long. The CDR3 bases are TGTGCCAGAAGCAAGACAGGGAAATATTCTCGAGTCGGAAACACCATATATTTT. Translated, it gives CARSKTGKYSRVGNTIYF.

This clone was counted only a few times. The chain employs TRBV4-3 and TRBJ2-1, with a weak D call TRBD1 (6 bases). This CDR3 region has 17 residues. CDR1 is LGHNA, CDR2 YSLEER, per germline. The germline V and J ends were trimmed by 0 bases and 7 bases, with 19 bases remaining between them. The CDR3 DNA sequence: TGCGCCAGCAGCCAAGACCCCCCCGGGACAAAACAAAATGAGCAGTTCTTC. This translates into CASSQDPPGTKQNEQFF.

This chain links TRBV13 with TRBJ1-1, with TRBD1 identical over 7 bases. CDR1 and CDR2 from the germline V gene are PRHDT and FYEKMQ (reference sequence). Unmatched junction bases numbered 17, after V lost 6 bases and J lost 7 bases. The CDR3 covers 16 residues. CDR3 protein: CASSLNRAGGGIEAFF. The CDR3 region has the DNA TGTGCCAGCAGTTTGAACCGGGCAGGGGGAGGTATTGAAGCTTTCTTT.

This clone was observed at least ten times. This rearrangement joins TRBV15 to TRBJ1-1; unclear D gene. The CDR3 runs to 13 residues. With 5 bases removed from V and 8 bases from J, the gap between germline ends came to 15 bases. Germline-derived CDR1 and CDR2 are LNHNV and YYDKDF (reference sequence). The CDR3 spells CATSPTRGGEAFF. Written as DNA, the CDR3 is TGTGCCACCAGCCCGACGCGGGGTGGGGAAGCTTTCTTT.

In its sample, this clone was seen once. The chain carries TRBV30 and TRBJ2-7; D is perhaps TRBD2 (6 bases). This CDR3 is built from 16 residues. In germline, CDR1 is GTSNPN, CDR2 SVGIG (reference sequence). Trimming left V 2 bases short and J 6 bases short, with 23 bases between. CDR3 sequence reads: CAWSKNPRLVHFEQYF. The CDR3 bases are TGTGCCTGGAGTAAGAATCCGAGACTAGTCCATTTCGAGCAGTACTTC.

This chain connects TRBV11-3 to TRBJ2-3; 8 bases align to TRBD2. The CDR3 is 15 residues long. Germline V gene lookup returns CDR1 SGHNT and CDR2 YENEEA. V lost 5 bases to trimming and J lost 4 bases; unmatched junction nucleotides: 8. CDR3 sequence (DNA): TGTGCCAGCAGCGTTAGCGGGATGGGTTCAGATACGCAGTATTTT. It translates to CASSVSGMGSDTQYF.

The rearrangement uses TRBV7-8 and TRBJ2-7, with TRBD1 identical over 8 bases. Germline V lookup: CDR1 SGHVS, CDR2 FQNEAQ. CDR3 size: 14 residues. Germline trimming cut 3 bases from V and 0 bases from J; bases unmatched to any gene: 1. CDR3 nucleotides: TGTGCCAGCAGCTTGACAGGGGACTCCTACGAGCAGTACTTC. Protein sequence: CASSLTGDSYEQYF.

The V gene is TRBV6-1, the J gene TRBJ2-7; D remains ambiguous. The CDR3 contains 12 residues. V lost 6 bases and J lost 0, with 6 bases in between. The germline V gene has CDR1 MNHNS and CDR2 SASEGT. CDR3 loop: CASRGASYEQYF. The CDR3 DNA is TGTGCCAGCAGGGGCGCCTCCTACGAGCAGTACTTC.

The chain links TRBV4-1 to TRBJ2-1, with D unclear. Germline V gene sequence: CDR1 MGHRA, CDR2 YSYEKL. V was clipped by 1 base and J by 8 bases, with 15 bases between them. CDR3 length: 15 amino acids. DNA of the CDR3: TGCGCCAGCAGCCAAGCGGATGAGGAAGGACATGAGCAGTTCTTC. This gives the protein CASSQADEEGHEQFF.

This sequence joins TRBV7-9 and TRBJ1-4, with D perhaps matching TRBD1 (5 bases). The germline gives CDR1 SEHNR, CDR2 FQNEAQ (reference sequence). The CDR3 runs 14 residues. Between the trimmed V and J ends, which lost 5 bases and 3 bases, there was a span of 10 bases. CDR3 in DNA: TGTGCCAGCAGCGGGACCTTGGCTAATGAAAAACTGTTTTTT. Protein: CASSGTLANEKLFF. The full variable domain, with the rest looked up from reference TRBV7-9 and TRBJ1-4, is DTGVSQNPRHKITKRGQNVTFRCDPISEHNRLYWYRQTLGQGPEFLTYFQNEAQLEKSRLLSDRFSAERPKGSFSTLEIQRTEQGDSAMYLCASSGTLANEKLFFGSGTQLSVL.

The chain uses TRBV7-9 and TRBJ1-1, with a possible D match to TRBD1 (6 bases). Per germline, CDR1 SEHNR and CDR2 FQNEAQ (reference sequence). This CDR3 contains 15 residues. Trimming pared 5 bases from V and 1 base from J, leaving 14 bases between. CDR3 residues: CASSLPGDPNTEAFF. DNA of the CDR3: TGTGCCAGCAGCCTCCCAGGGGATCCGAACACTGAAGCTTTCTTT.

V is TRBV6-5 and J is TRBJ2-7, with D possibly matching TRBD2 (5 bases). The V end lost 0 bases, the J end lost 4 bases, and 10 bases lay between the germline ends. The germline V gene encodes CDR1 MNHEY and CDR2 SVGAGI. The CDR3 has 14 residues. The CDR3 DNA reads as TGTGCCAGCAGTTACTCAACCGGAGGTTACGAGCAGTACTTC. It yields the protein CASSYSTGGYEQYF.

Notes on this clone: Germline and junction disagree at one end, which may indicate a read error. This chain connects TRBV27 to TRBJ2-5; maybe TRBD1 (9 bases). Germline-derived CDR1 and CDR2 are MNHEY and SMNVEV (reference sequence). The CDR3 sequence is 19 residues long. The DNA of the CDR3 is TGTGCCAGCAGCGGGACAGGGTTTATCGGGGGGGCGGGAACAGAGATCCAGTACTTC. Translating gives CASSGTGFIGGAGTEIQYF.

This chain connects TRBV16 to TRBJ1-1; D gene uncertain. Per the germline V gene, CDR1 is KGHSY and CDR2 is FQNENV. This CDR3 has 16 amino acids. With 6 bases removed from V and 1 base from J, the gap between germline ends came to 18 bases. DNA of the CDR3: TGTGCCAGCAGACAAGGTCACAGCTTAGGGAACACTGAAGCTTTCTTT. The encoded protein is CASRQGHSLGNTEAFF.

This chain links TRBV7-9 with TRBJ2-7; tentatively, D is TRBD1 or TRBD2 (6 bases each). Trimming left V 5 bases short and J 3 bases short, with 23 bases between. The CDR3 loop spans 17 amino acids. Germline V gene data show CDR1 as SEHNR and CDR2 as FQNEAQ (reference sequence). The CDR3: CASSPTWGEDSGYEQYF. The CDR3 DNA reads TGTGCCAGCAGCCCCACCTGGGGGGAGGACAGTGGCTACGAGCAGTACTTC.